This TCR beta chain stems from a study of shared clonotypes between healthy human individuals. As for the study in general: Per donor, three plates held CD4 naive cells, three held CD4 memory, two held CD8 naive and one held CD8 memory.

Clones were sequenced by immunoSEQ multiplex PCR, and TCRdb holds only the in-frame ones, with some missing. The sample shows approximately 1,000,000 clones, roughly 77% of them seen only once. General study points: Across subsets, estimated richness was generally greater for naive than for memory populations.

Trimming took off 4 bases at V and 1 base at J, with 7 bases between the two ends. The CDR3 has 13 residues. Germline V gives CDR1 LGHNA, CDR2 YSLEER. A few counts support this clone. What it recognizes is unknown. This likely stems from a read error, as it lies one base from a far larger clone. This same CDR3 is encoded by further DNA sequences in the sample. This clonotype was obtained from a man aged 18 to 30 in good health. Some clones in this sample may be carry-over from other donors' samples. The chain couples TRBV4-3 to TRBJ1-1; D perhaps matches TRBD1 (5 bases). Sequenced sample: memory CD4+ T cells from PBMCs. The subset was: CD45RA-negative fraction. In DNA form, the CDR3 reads TGCGCCAGCAGCCCCGGACAGAACACTGAAGCTTTCTTT. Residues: CASSPGQNTEAFF.